This T cell receptor (beta chain) was found in a study of glioma-infiltrating T cells after dendritic cell vaccination. The overall study: Dendritic cell vaccination trial patients had either newly diagnosed or recurrent glioblastoma. Dendritic cells derived from monocytes and pulsed with autologous tumor lysate formed the vaccine.

Regarding time point: after dendritic cell vaccination, including at tumor progression/relapse. The CDR3 consists of 16 residues. V shed 2 bases and J shed 2 bases, with 14 bases lying between them. Germline values: CDR1 WNHNN, CDR2 SYGVQD (reference sequence). The data were produced by immunoSEQ multiplex PCR, yet TCRdb's version contains in-frame clones alone and is incomplete. The sample includes approximately 60,000 clones, approximately 86% of them seen just once. This chain links TRBV10-1 with TRBJ2-3, with D perhaps matching TRBD1 (6 bases). The source was blood, collected after dendritic cell vaccination. The source of this sequence is a human donor with glioblastoma. CDR3 sequence: CASSERQAGATDTQYF. CDR3 nucleotides: TGCGCCAGCAGTGAGCGACAGGCAGGGGCCACAGATACGCAGTATTTT.